The following is a T cell receptor beta chain sequence with its context. This clonotype has at least ten counts. The antigen it recognizes is unknown. Base qualities are not recorded, but no much larger clone differs from it by a single base. The sample originates from a study of regulatory T cells in long-lasting Graves disease (dated by TCRdb to 2020 to 2023). Background for the entire study: Newly diagnosed Graves' disease patients had taken antithyroid drugs for less than 3 months. Persistent Graves' disease patients were compared with newly diagnosed Graves' disease patients by peripheral blood TCR sequencing and RNA sequencing. The study was conducted in China and was registered as a clinical trial. A total of some 35 samples underwent TCR sequencing, from about 13 patients with persistent Graves' disease and some 20 patients with newly diagnosed Graves' disease.

Study-wide findings and limitations: Only peripheral blood was studied, because thyroid tissue, the primary lesion, was inaccessible. Preferential use of TRBV28, TRBJ1-2 and TRBJ2-5 was observed in persistent disease, whereas TRBV20-1 and TRBJ2-1 were favored in newly diagnosed disease. More public clonotypes were shared among persistent patients (2,741) than among newly diagnosed patients (just under 1,000). Sequencing and analysis were restricted to the TCR beta chain. The small sample size was acknowledged by the authors as a limitation that may reduce accuracy. Compared with newly diagnosed patients, persistent Graves' disease patients had lower TCR Shannon entropy and fewer highly expanded clones, which suggests clonal expansion.

The time point label here, explained by the study, means: newly diagnosed GD, antithyroid drugs for less than 3 months. RNA was extracted from PBMCs in TRIzol for both TCR sequencing and RNA sequencing. The diagnosis of Graves' disease was made according to American Thyroid Association guidelines. Recruitment of patients was carried out at an endocrinology department in Xi'an, China. From each patient, about 9.7 milliliters of peripheral blood was collected into an EDTA anticoagulant tube. Ficoll Paque Plus density gradient separation was used to isolate PBMCs, and no additional T cell sorting was done. An Agilent 2100 Bioanalyzer and agarose gel were used to assess RNA quality, and a NanoDrop 2000 was used to measure RNA concentration. Library creation used multiplex PCR. The reads were generated on an Illumina HiSeq 4000. To build TCR beta libraries, CDR3 regions were amplified by Arm-PCR using iRepertoire HTBI primers. Before sequencing, the PCR products underwent gel purification. The original methods were these. Across samples, 60 to 75 TRBV and 15 or so TRBJ segments were identified and used for gene usage analysis of CDR3 amino acid clonotypes. Filtered high-quality paired reads were merged into contigs using COPE and FqMerger. BLAST was used to align contigs to IMGT TRBV, TRBD and TRBJ reference genes, with CDR3 defined following IMGT. Any clonotype with a frequency above 0.1% was classified as a highly expanded clone. Shannon entropy was used to measure repertoire diversity, and the Gini coefficient was used to measure V-J evenness. A clonotype was considered public if more than one individual shared it. Using fastp at Q25 and MiXCR, TCRdb reprocessed the public reads and kept productive beta chains. Rows matching on CDR3 protein sequence are summarized as one entry with the most common DNA and genes. The V and J calls, along with clone size, are taken from TCRdb and not from the paper's own processing. This sample holds some 240,000 distinct CDR3 sequences; around 19% were observed only once. The ten biggest clones cover about 12% of the sample.

The CDR3 sequence holds 13 residues, the cysteine and phenylalanine included. The sequence is cut down to CDR3 DNA, 39 bases in frame from base 1. The junction shows trimming of 4 bases on V and 1 base on J, plus 7 bases between the germline ends. The germline V gene yields KGHSH for CDR1 and LQKENI for CDR2. These records were also assigned to another study, of T cells in Graves' hyperthyroidism and ophthalmopathy. The second paper further reports: Graves' hyperthyroidism was defined as stable when no progression to ophthalmopathy occurred over 18 months of follow-up. Hyperthyroidism patients were newly diagnosed, had a disease duration of under 2 months, and were aged 18 to 65 years. Patients with uncontrolled infections, other autoimmune diseases, pregnancy or lactation were excluded. Diagnoses relied on clinical symptoms, serum thyroxine and TRAb, thyroid ultrasound and orbital computed tomography. The TCR CDR3 was subjected to a first round of RT-PCR using the HTBI primer set and the Qiagen OneStep RT-PCR kit. Blood samples also contained most of the expanded thyroid clonotypes (frequency above 0.001), which suggests that blood repertoires may reflect thyroid immune responses. Ophthalmopathy was separated from stable hyperthyroidism by a 13 V-J signature model, with around 90% sensitivity and approximately 84% specificity obtained in cross-validation and 80%/75% obtained in testing. In validation, progression to ophthalmopathy was predicted by the model with 70.59% sensitivity and 72% to 85% specificity, a median of around 5.9 months before onset. To identify distinguishing TCR V-J signatures, a discovery cohort of some 99 patients was used, comprising 40 to 45 with Graves' ophthalmopathy and under 60 with stable Graves' hyperthyroidism. An independent validation cohort of around 20 hyperthyroidism patients and 15 or so patients who later progressed to ophthalmopathy tested prospective prediction of ophthalmopathy. The roughly 100 discovery patients were divided at random into training and test sets in a 7:3 ratio. Thyroid tissue and blood T-cell repertoires from six Graves' hyperthyroidism patients were also compared in the study. After sampling, hyperthyroidism patients received methimazole starting at 30 mg daily, and ophthalmopathy patients received high-dose intravenous methylprednisolone. Libraries were constructed in a second round of multiplex PCR, after which size selection and purification were performed. Sequencing of the libraries was done on an Illumina HiSeq2000 using paired-end 100 bp reads. SOAPnuke was used to process the raw data, with reads discarded if the reads contained adapters or uncalled bases, had a mean Phred below 15, or lacked an exact constant-primer or identifier match. COPE v1.2.5 was used to merge the high-quality paired reads, and each unique nucleotide sequence was defined as a clonotype. MiTCR v1.1 was used to align the clonotypes against IMGT TRBV, TRBD and TRBJ reference segments. The analysis was restricted to V-J combinations with a frequency above 0.0001, which together covered around 99% of the repertoires. A TCS score was defined as the ratio of F50 (clonal expansion) to E x V (chaos), with BLOSUM62-based TCRdist applied between CDR3 peptides within each V-J. Welch's t-statistics and random forest reduced 514 V-J features to some 14, which were used in a naive Bayes classifier (R e1071). No statistical method was used to set the sample size in advance, and investigators knew the group allocation. The paper reports TCR Vbeta CDR3 sequencing of over 120 peripheral blood samples: around 41 ophthalmopathy, fewer than 85 hyperthyroidism and around 17 progressor patients.

This specimen was peripheral blood mononuclear cells (PBMCs), taken at new diagnosis, from a patient treated with antithyroid drugs. The sequence came from a woman aged 25 to 39 with Graves disease. Donor details come from another sample of the same person, matched by shared clones. The chain is assembled from TRBV18 and TRBJ1-1, with no D gene named confidently. This receptor has the CDR3 CASSQGKNTEAFF. Here is the DNA: TGTGCCAGCTCACAGGGAAAGAACACTGAAGCTTTCTTT. The full variable domain, completed from the reference TRBV18 and TRBJ1-1 proteins outside the CDR3, reads NAGVMQNPRHLVRRRGQEARLRCSPMKGHSHVYWYRQLPEEGLKFMVYLQKENIIDESGMPKERFSAEFPKEGPSILRIQQVVRGDSAAYFCASSQGKNTEAFFGQGTRLTVV.